The source of this T cell receptor (beta chain) is a study of T cell repertoires in cytomegalovirus infection. Study at large: From public TCR beta signatures came an indication of both CMV infection and matching HLA type.

TCRdb re-analysed the reads in MiXCR, keeping a single row per CDR3 protein. Of roughly 500,000 distinct CDR3 sequences in the sample, approximately 15% were seen once. The V gene lost 2 bases and the J gene lost 3 bases, with 9 bases spanning the gap. The CDR3 totals 14 residues. The germline V gene has CDR1 SGHVS and CDR2 FQNEAQ. The TCR comes from a human donor in good health (CMV status not recorded). Some clones in this sample may be carry-over from other donors' samples. This chain joins TRBV7-8 and TRBJ2-3, with a weak D call TRBD2 (5 bases). Sample: CD8+ T cells from PBMCs. Written as DNA, the CDR3 is TGTGCCAGCAGCTTACTCGGGAAAACAGATACGCAGTATTTT. This encodes CASSLLGKTDTQYF.